What follows describes a single T cell receptor (beta chain). The study sampled blood at baseline, cycle 4 day 1, and cycle 7 day 1. CDR3 length equals 14 residues. Unmatched junction bases numbered 2, after V lost 3 bases and J lost 6 bases. CDR1 is LNHDA and CDR2 is SQIVND in the germline V gene (reference sequence). The sample comes from a study of OX40 agonist ivuxolimab in advanced cancers. Study as a whole: Patients' therapy was ivuxolimab, an antibody that acts as an agonist of OX40 (CD134). Patients with prior anti-PD-1, anti-PD-L1 or anti-CTLA-4 therapy were eligible; 35% to 50% had some. Dose-escalation patients had hepatocellular carcinoma, melanoma, renal cell or head and neck cancer.

TCRdb's copy holds only in-frame clones and misses some; the assay was immunoSEQ multiplex PCR. The profile shows 40,000 to 50,000 clones, around nine tenths of them singletons. The starting material was CD4+ or CD8+ T cells sorted from blood, obtained in a trial of the OX40 agonist ivuxolimab. This chain links TRBV19 with TRBJ2-1; TRBD1 matches 10 bases. This clonotype was obtained from an adult with an advanced solid tumor such as melanoma, head and neck, liver or kidney cancer. This chain's CDR3 is CASSMGQGPNEQFF. DNA of the CDR3: TGTGCCAGTAGTATGGGACAGGGGCCCAATGAGCAGTTCTTC.